This entry concerns a single TCR beta chain. This sample is drawn from a study of blood T cell repertoires in COVID-19. TCRdb's table, derived via immunoSEQ multiplex PCR, lists solely in-frame clones and lacks some. The repertoire holds about 63,000 clones, with around four fifths as singletons. The sample consisted of peripheral blood. This clonotype was sampled from a human donor in a cohort sampled during active COVID-19.

The CDR3 DNA sequence: TGTGCCAGCAGCTTGGCAGGGGGTTTCGAGCAGTACTTC. Translation gives CASSLAGGFEQYF. V gene TRBV7-8 combines with J gene TRBJ2-7; 7 bases agree with TRBD1. V was clipped by 3 bases and J by 6 bases; unmatched bases: 5. Germline lookup yields CDR1 SGHVS and CDR2 FQNEAQ. The CDR3 runs to 13 residues.